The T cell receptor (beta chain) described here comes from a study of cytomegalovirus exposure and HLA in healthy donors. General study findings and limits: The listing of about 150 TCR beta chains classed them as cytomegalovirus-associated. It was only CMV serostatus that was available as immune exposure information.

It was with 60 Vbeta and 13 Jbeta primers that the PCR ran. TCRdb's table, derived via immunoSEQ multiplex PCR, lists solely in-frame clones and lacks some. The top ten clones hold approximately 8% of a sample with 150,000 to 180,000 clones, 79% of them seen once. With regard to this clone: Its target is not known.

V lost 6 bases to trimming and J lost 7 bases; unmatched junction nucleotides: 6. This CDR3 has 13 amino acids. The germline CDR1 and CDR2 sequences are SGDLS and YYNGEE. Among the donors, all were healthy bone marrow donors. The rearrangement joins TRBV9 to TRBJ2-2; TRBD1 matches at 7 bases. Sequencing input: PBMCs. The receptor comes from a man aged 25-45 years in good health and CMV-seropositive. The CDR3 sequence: CASTNRGVGELFF. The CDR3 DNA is TGTGCCAGCACCAACAGGGGAGTCGGGGAGCTGTTTTTT.